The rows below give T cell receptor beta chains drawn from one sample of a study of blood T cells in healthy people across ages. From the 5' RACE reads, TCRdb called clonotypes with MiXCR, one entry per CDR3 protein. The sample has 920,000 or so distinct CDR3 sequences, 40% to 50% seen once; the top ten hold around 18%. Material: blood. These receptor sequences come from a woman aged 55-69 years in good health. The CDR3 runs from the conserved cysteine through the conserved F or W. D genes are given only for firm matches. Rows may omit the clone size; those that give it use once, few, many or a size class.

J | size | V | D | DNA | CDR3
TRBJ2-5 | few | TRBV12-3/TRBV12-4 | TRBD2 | TGTGCCAGCAGTTTCAGCGGGGCCGGGGAGACCCAGTACTTC | CASSFSGAGETQYF
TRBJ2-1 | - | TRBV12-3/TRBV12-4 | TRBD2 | TGTGCCAGCAGCAATCCGGGACTAGCGGAACCAAGCTCCTACAATGAGCAGTTCTTC | CASSNPGLAEPSSYNEQFF
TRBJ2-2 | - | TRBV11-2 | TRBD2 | TGTGCCAGCAGCTTAGGCGGGAGCACCGGGGAGCTGTTTTTT | CASSLGGSTGELFF
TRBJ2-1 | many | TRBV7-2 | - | TGTGCCAGCAGCGGCTCGGGGGCGCGGTACAATGAGCAGTTCTTC | CASSGSGARYNEQFF
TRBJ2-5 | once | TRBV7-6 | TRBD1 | TGTGCCAGCAGAAAAGGGACAGGCTGGAGGGAGACCCAGTACTTC | CASRKGTGWRETQYF
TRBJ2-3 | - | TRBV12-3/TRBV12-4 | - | TGTGCCAGCAGCTCTCTCGCCTCGGGTACGCAGTATTTT | CASSSLASGTQYF
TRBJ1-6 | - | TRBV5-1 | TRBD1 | TGCGCCAGCAGCTCCGGACAGGGGGTTGGTTCACCCCTCCACTTT | CASSSGQGVGSPLHF
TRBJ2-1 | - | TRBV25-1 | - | TGTGCCAGCAGTGAATCCGAGAAGGGTCGCCGGTTCGATGAGCAGTTCTTC | CASSESEKGRRFDEQFF
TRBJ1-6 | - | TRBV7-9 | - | TGTGCCAGCCGATCCACAGGGAATAATTCACCCCTCCACTTT | CASRSTGNNSPLHF
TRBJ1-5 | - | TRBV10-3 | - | TGTGTCATCAGTGAGTCGACCTTGGGCAATCAGCCCCAGCATTTT | CVISESTLGNQPQHF
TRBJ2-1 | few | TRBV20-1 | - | TGCAGTGCTAGAGATGGGTTTACAGGGTCGTTAGGTGAGCAGTTCTTC | CSARDGFTGSLGEQFF
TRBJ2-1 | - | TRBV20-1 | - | TGCAGTGCTAGGTCGGATTCAAACAATGAGCAGTTCTTC | CSARSDSNNEQFF
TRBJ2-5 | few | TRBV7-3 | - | TGTGCCAGCAGCTTAAGAATGCCAGGGGTGGAGACCCAGTACTTC | CASSLRMPGVETQYF
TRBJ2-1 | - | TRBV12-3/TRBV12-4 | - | TGTGCCAGCAGTGTCACAGCCTACAATGAGCAGTTCTTC | CASSVTAYNEQFF
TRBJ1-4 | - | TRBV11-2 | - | TGTGCCAGCAGCTTATCGGCCTCTAATGAAAAACTGTTTTTT | CASSLSASNEKLFF
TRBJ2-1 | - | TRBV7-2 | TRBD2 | TGTGCCAGCAGCCGGACTAGCGGGGACTACAATGAGCAGTTCTTC | CASSRTSGDYNEQFF
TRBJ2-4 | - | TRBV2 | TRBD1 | TGTGCCAGCAGTGACGGACAGGGTAGAAACATTCAGTACTTC | CASSDGQGRNIQYF